The subject of this entry is one TCR beta chain. Its antigen remains unidentified. No base-level quality is on record; no much larger clone is a single base apart. The collaborating institutions used their own protocols to collect whole blood in K2EDTA tubes. Collaborator samples were shipped for TCRbeta analysis as frozen whole blood, isolated PBMCs, or DNA extracted from either sample type. The germline V gene (reference sequence) provides CDR1 MNHNY and CDR2 SVGAGI. Measured from the cysteine to the phenylalanine, the CDR3 is 13 residues long. Left in the record is the CDR3 DNA by itself, 39 bases read in frame from the first base. V and J lose 6 bases and 6 bases, and a span of 15 bases separates them. TCRbeta CDR3 regions were amplified from genomic DNA by means of the immunoSEQ Assay, a bias-controlled multiplex PCR. For the original study's pipeline: The number of nucleated cells in each sample was estimated by amplification of reference gene primers within the assay. To quantify the absolute abundance of each unique TCRbeta CDR3 rearrangement, sequence reads were collapsed and filtered. Productive Simpson clonality was computed per sample as the square root of Simpson's diversity index over productive rearrangements. Imported from immuneACCESS, the table was reduced by TCRdb to in-frame sequences with V and J called. These copies leave out some clones; in studies compared against another copy, an unresolved V gene accounts for under half, and the cause of the remainder is not known. V and J calls and clone size are copied from that table; D and trimming were computed from the DNA. The sample contains 68,000 or so clones, 70% to 90% of them found a single time. 4.1% of the sample lies in the top ten.

The sample is drawn from a study of blood T cell repertoires in COVID-19 (dated by TCRdb to 2020 to 2022). In terms of the full investigation: Collaborator samples came from the United States, Italy and Spain and covered acute and convalescent phases of COVID-19. Subjects who had been exposed to COVID-19, were actively infected with it, or had recovered from it provided the deeply sampled blood TCRbeta repertoires that made up the dataset. Samples were obtained from the ongoing ImmuneRACE study (first 160 participants) and from over a thousand subjects provided by 6 global collaborators. Where available, HLA class I and class II types were taken from metadata supplied by the sample provider and were not determined by assay-based typing. Sample metadata almost always included a de-identified subject ID, COVID-19 status, age in years and sex. The material from the prospective study consisted of cDNA or gDNA derived from T cells, B-cell-depleted T cells, or PBMCs. The repertoires were made available in a free public database intended to serve as a resource for research on the immune response to SARS-CoV-2. Overall results and qualifications from the work: How much clinical and demographic metadata was included differed by source and by participant, and the metadata was provided uncurated.

This receptor was obtained from a middle-aged man with acute or convalescent COVID-19. The chain was built from TRBV6-6 and TRBJ2-7, with no D gene named confidently. The sample comprised peripheral blood. At the DNA level, the sequence is TGTGCCAGCAGCTACCCAGCGAGGTCCGAGCAGTACTTC. It translates to CASSYPARSEQYF.